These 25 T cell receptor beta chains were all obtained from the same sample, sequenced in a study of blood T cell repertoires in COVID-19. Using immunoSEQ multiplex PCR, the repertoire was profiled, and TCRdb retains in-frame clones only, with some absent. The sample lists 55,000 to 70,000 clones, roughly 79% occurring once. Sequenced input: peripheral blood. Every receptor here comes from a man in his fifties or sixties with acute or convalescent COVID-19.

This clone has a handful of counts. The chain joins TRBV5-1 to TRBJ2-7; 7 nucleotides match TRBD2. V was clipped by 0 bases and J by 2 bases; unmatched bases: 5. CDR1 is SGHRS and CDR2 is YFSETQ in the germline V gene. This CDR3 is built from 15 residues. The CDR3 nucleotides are TGCGCCAGCAGCTTGGTCGGGGGGTTAACCTACGAGCAGTACTTC. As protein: CASSLVGGLTYEQYF. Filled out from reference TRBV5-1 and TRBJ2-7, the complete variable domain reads KAGVTQTPRYLIKTRGQQVTLSCSPISGHRSVSWYQQTPGQGLQFLFEYFSETQRNKGNFPGRFSGRQFSNSRSEMNVSTLELGDSALYLCASSLVGGLTYEQYFGPGTRLTVT.

The CDR3 loop reads CASSSRGRYGYTF. The CDR3 DNA reads as TGTGCCAGTAGTTCCCGAGGCCGCTATGGCTACACCTTC. The chain combines TRBV19 with TRBJ1-2; D is unresolved. Germline V gene lookup returns CDR1 LNHDA and CDR2 SQIVND (reference sequence). The CDR3 is 13 residues long. Trimming pared 5 bases from V and 4 bases from J, leaving 11 bases between. Complete variable domain (other parts from reference TRBV19 and TRBJ1-2): DGGITQSPKYLFRKEGQNVTLSCEQNLNHDAMYWYRQDPGQGLRLIYYSQIVNDFQKGDIAEGYSVSREKKESFPLTVTSAQKNPTAFYLCASSSRGRYGYTFGSGTRLTVV.

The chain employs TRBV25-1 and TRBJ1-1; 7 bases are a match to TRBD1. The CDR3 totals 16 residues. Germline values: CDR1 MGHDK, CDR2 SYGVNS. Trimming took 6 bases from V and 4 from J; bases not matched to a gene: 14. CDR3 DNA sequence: TGTGCCAGCAGCCCGACAGGGAAAACCATGGGCACTGAAGCTTTCTTT. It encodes CASSPTGKTMGTEAFF.

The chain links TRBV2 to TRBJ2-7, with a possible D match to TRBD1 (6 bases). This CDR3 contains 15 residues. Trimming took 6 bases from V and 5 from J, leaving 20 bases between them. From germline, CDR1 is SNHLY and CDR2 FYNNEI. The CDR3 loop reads CASRLGDTGLNEQYF. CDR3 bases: TGTGCCAGCAGGTTAGGGGACACGGGCTTGAACGAGCAGTACTTC.

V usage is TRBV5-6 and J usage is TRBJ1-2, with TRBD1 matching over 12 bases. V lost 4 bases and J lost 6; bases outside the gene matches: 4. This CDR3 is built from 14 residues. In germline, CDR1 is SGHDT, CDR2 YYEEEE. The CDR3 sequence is CASSRDRGQHGYTF. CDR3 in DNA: TGTGCCAGCAGCCGGGACAGGGGGCAGCATGGCTACACCTTC.

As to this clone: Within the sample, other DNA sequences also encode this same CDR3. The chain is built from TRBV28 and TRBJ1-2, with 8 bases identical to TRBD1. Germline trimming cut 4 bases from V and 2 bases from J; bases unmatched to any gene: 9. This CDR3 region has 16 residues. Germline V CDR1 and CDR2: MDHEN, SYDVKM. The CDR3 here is CASSSPRGQGNYGYTF. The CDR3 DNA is TGTGCCAGCAGTTCCCCCCGAGGACAGGGCAACTATGGCTACACCTTC.

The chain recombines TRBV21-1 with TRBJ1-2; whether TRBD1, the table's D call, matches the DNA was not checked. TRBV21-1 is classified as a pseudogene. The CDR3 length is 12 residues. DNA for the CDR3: TGTGCCAGCAGCTCACGACAGGGCCGCTACACCTTC. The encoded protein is CASSSRQGRYTF.

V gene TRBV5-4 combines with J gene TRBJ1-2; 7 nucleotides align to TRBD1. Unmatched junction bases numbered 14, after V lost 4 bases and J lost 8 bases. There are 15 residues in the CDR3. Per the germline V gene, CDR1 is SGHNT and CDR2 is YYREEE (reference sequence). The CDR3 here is CASSLKTGTEGGYTF. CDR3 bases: TGTGCCAGCAGCCTGAAAACCGGGACAGAAGGGGGCTACACCTTC. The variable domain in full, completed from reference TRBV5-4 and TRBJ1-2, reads ETGVTQSPTHLIKTRGQQVTLRCSSQSGHNTVSWYQQALGQGPQFIFQYYREEENGRGNFPPRFSGLQFPNYSSELNVNALELDDSALYLCASSLKTGTEGGYTFGSGTRLTVV.

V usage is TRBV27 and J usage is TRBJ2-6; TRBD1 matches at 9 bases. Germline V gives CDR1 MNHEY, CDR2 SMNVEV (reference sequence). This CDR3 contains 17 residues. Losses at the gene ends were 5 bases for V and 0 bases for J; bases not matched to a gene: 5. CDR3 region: CASSAGTGLSGANVLTF. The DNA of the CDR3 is TGTGCCAGCAGTGCCGGGACAGGGCTCTCTGGGGCCAACGTCCTGACTTTC.

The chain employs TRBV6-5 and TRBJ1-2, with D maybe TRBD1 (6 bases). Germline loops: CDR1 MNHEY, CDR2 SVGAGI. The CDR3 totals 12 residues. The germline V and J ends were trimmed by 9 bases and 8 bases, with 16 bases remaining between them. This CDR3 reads CASFRGFEGYTF. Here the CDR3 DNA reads TGTGCCAGTTTCAGGGGCTTTGAGGGCTACACCTTC.

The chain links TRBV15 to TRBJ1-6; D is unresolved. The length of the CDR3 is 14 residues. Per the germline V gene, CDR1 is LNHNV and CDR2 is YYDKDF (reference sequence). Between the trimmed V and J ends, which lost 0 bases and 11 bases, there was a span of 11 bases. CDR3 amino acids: CATSRDPSNTPLHF. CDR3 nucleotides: TGTGCCACCAGCAGAGACCCCTCCAACACACCCCTCCACTTT.

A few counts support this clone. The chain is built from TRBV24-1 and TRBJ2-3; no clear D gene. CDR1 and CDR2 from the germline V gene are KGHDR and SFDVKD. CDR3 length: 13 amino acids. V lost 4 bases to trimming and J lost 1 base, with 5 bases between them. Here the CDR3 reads CATSEIGTDTQYF. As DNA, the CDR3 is TGTGCCACCAGTGAAATCGGCACAGATACGCAGTATTTT.

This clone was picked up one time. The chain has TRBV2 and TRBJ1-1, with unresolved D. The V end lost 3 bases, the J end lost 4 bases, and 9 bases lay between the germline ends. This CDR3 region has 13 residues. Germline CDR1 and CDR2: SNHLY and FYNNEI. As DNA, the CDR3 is TGTGCCAGCAGTGAGACCACGGGCACTGAAGCTTTCTTT. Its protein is CASSETTGTEAFF.

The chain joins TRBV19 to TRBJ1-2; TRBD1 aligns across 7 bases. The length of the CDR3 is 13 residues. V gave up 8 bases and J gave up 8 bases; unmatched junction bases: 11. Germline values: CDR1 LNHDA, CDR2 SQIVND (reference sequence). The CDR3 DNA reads TGTGCCAGTGTCGTGACAGGGACGCACGGCTACACCTTC. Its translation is CASVVTGTHGYTF.

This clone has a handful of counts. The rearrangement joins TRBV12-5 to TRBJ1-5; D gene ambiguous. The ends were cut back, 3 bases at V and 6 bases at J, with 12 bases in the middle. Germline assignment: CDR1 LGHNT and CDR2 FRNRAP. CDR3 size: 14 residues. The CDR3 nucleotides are TGTGCTAGTGGTTTCAACGCGGAGGGTCAGCCCCAGCATTTT. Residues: CASGFNAEGQPQHF.

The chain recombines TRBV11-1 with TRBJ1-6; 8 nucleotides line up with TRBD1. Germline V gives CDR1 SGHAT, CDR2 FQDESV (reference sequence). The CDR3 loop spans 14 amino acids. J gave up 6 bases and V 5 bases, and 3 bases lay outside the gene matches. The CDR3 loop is CASSHGQGNSPLHF. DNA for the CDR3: TGTGCCAGCAGCCACGGACAGGGTAATTCACCCCTCCACTTT.

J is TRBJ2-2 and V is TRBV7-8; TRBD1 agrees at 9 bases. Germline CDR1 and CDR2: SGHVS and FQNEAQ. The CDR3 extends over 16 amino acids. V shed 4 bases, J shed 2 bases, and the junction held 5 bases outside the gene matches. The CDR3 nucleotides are TGTGCCAGCAGCTGGGAACAGGGGGCAAACACCGGGGAGCTGTTTTTT. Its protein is CASSWEQGANTGELFF.

Here the CDR3 DNA reads TGTGCCAGCTCACGAGGAACAGGGGTGGATCAGCCCCAGCATTTT. Protein: CASSRGTGVDQPQHF. This chain uses TRBV18 with TRBJ1-5; 7 bases are a match to TRBD1. V dropped 4 bases and J dropped 5; count of bases not matched to a gene: 8. Germline V gene lookup returns CDR1 KGHSH and CDR2 LQKENI. This CDR3 region has 15 residues.

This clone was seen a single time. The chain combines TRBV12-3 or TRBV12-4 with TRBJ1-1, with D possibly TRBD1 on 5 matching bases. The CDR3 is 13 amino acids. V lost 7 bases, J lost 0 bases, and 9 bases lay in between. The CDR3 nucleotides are TGTGCCAGCATCCCAGGGTTGAACACTGAAGCTTTCTTT. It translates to CASIPGLNTEAFF.

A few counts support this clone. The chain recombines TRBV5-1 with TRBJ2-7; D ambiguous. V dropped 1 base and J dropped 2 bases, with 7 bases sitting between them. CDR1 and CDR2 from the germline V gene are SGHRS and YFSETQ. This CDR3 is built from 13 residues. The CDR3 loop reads CASSLTPTYEQYF. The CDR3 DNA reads TGCGCCAGCAGCTTGACACCAACCTACGAGCAGTACTTC.

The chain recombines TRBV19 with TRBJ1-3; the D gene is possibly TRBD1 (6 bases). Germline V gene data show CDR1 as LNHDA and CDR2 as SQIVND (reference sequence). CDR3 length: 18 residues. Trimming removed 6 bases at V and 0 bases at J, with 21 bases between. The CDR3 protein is CASSDLLTGLSSGNTIYF. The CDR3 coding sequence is TGTGCCAGTAGCGACCTACTGACAGGTCTGAGCTCTGGAAACACCATATATTTT.

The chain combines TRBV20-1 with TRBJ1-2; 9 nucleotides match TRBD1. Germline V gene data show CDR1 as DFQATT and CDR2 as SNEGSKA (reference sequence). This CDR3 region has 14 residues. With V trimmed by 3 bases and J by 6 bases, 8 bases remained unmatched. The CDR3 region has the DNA TGCAGTGCTAGTACCGGGACAGGGATCAATGGCTACACCTTC. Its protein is CSASTGTGINGYTF.

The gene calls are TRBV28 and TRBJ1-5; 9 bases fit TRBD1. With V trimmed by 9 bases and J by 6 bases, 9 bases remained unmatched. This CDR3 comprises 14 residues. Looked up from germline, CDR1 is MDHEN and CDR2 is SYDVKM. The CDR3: CASRDREVGQPQHF. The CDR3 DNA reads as TGTGCCAGTAGGGACAGGGAGGTTGGTCAGCCCCAGCATTTT. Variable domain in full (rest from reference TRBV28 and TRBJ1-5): DVKVTQSSRYLVKRTGEKVFLECVQDMDHENMFWYRQDPGLGLRLIYFSYDVKMKEKGDIPEGYSVSREKKERFSLILESASTNQTSMYLCASRDREVGQPQHFGDGTRLSIL.

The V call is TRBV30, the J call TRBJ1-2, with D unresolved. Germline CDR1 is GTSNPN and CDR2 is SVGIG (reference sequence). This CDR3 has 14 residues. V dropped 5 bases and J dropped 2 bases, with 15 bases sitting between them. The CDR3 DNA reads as TGTGCCTGGGCAGTGGGCCTTTTGAACTATGGCTACACCTTC. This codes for CAWAVGLLNYGYTF.

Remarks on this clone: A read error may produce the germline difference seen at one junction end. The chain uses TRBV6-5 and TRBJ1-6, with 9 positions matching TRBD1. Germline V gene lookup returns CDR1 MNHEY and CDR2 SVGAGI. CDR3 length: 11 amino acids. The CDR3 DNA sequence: TGTGCCAGCACCAGAGGGGACAGGGAATACTTT. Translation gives CASTRGDREYF.